The rows below give T cell receptor beta chains drawn from one sample of a study of cytomegalovirus exposure and HLA in healthy donors. Some clones are missing from TCRdb's copy, which holds only in-frame ones; the method was immunoSEQ multiplex PCR. Of approximately 210,000 clones listed, roughly 80% are singletons. Sequencing used PBMCs. The receptors originated from a woman younger than 45 in good health and CMV-seropositive. Both conserved end residues are part of each CDR3. A D gene is named only where the DNA matches it firmly. The size entry is marked missing in some rows and otherwise reads once, few, many or a size class.

>TRBJ2-6|TRBV5-1|.|.
TGCGCCAGCAGCTTGGCCATACAGGGCCAACTTGGGGCCAACGTCCTGACTTTC
CASSLAIQGQLGANVLTF
>TRBJ2-2|TRBV9|.|TRBD2
TGTGCCAGCAGCGTAGTCCCTAGCGGGATCGCCGGGGAGCTGTTTTTT
CASSVVPSGIAGELFF
>TRBJ2-5|TRBV5-8|.|.
TGTGCCAGCACCCAACACTGGGCCCAAGAGACCCAGTACTTC
CASTQHWAQETQYF
>TRBJ1-5|TRBV7-2|.|.
TGTGCCAGCAGCTTAGGTAGTTCCAGCAATCAGCCCCAGCATTTT
CASSLGSSSNQPQHF
>TRBJ1-4|TRBV29-1|.|.
TGCAGCGTTGAAGATCCCGGAGAACTTAATGAAAAACTGTTTTTT
CSVEDPGELNEKLFF
>TRBJ1-5|TRBV30|.|.
TGTGCCTTTACAGGGTTGGAACAGCCCCAGCATTTT
CAFTGLEQPQHF
>TRBJ1-4|TRBV6-6|.|.
TGTGCCAGCAGCCGACAGGATTTAAATGAAAAACTGTTTTTT
CASSRQDLNEKLFF
>TRBJ2-1|TRBV7-8|few|TRBD2
TGTGCCAGCAGCTTAGGTCGGCTAGCGGCTTACAATGAGCAGTTCTTC
CASSLGRLAAYNEQFF
>TRBJ2-5|TRBV7-3|.|.
TGTGCCAGCAGCTTTGACGGGGAGACCCAGTACTTC
CASSFDGETQYF
>TRBJ1-1|TRBV4-3|.|.
TGCGCCAGCAGTCAGGGAGGGTCCTACTTGGTTGACACTGAAGCTTTCTTT
CASSQGGSYLVDTEAFF
>TRBJ2-7|TRBV5-1|.|TRBD1
TGCGCCAGCAGCCAGTCCTCCGGGACAGTTTCCTACGAGCAGTACTTC
CASSQSSGTVSYEQYF
>TRBJ2-3|TRBV5-1|.|TRBD2
TGCGCCAGCAGCTTCAGCGGGAGGGTCAGCACAGATACGCAGTATTTT
CASSFSGRVSTDTQYF
>TRBJ1-5|TRBV19|few|.
TGTGCCAGTATTGGGGGGGGCAATCAGCCCCAGCATTTT
CASIGGGNQPQHF
>TRBJ1-5|TRBV2|.|.
TGTGCCAGCAGTGGGCGGGGAAATCAGCCCCAGCATTTT
CASSGRGNQPQHF
>TRBJ2-7|TRBV11-2|.|TRBD1
TGTGCCAGCAGCTCAGCACCGGGACAGGGGGCCTCCTACGAGCAGTACTTC
CASSSAPGQGASYEQYF
>TRBJ1-2|TRBV6-1|few|TRBD1
TGTGCCAGCAGTGAAAAACAGGGGATCGGCTACACCTTC
CASSEKQGIGYTF
>TRBJ1-1|TRBV7-2|.|.
TGTGCCAGCAGCTTTCTCCCAAGGGGGATGAACACTGAAGCTTTCTTT
CASSFLPRGMNTEAFF
>TRBJ2-3|TRBV5-1|.|TRBD2
TGCGCCAGCAGCCCAAGGACTAGCGGGGTGGGAGATACGCAGTATTTT
CASSPRTSGVGDTQYF
>TRBJ2-1|TRBV12-5|.|TRBD2
TGTGCTAGTGGTTTTTCCGGGACTAGCGGTGTTTACAATGAGCAGTTCTTC
CASGFSGTSGVYNEQFF
>TRBJ1-1|TRBV6-5|few|.
TGTGCCAGCAGTTACTCGCGCACCGGGAACACTGAAGCTTTCTTT
CASSYSRTGNTEAFF
>TRBJ1-1|TRBV11-3|.|.
TGTGCCAGCAGCTTGGCGGGCACTGAAGCTTTCTTT
CASSLAGTEAFF
>TRBJ1-5|TRBV30|.|.
TGTGCCTGGAGTGTACTAAATAGCAATCAGCCCCAGCATTTT
CAWSVLNSNQPQHF
>TRBJ2-2|TRBV4-1|.|TRBD2
TGCGCCAGCAGCCAAGGGGGACTAGCGGGAGTAGGAACCGGGGAGCTGTTTTTT
CASSQGGLAGVGTGELFF
>TRBJ2-3|TRBV6-4|few|.
TGTGCCAGCAGTGACTCAGGAGAGACAGATACGCAGTATTTT
CASSDSGETDTQYF
>TRBJ1-5|TRBV30|.|.
TGTGCCTGGAGTGTACCCAGGGCGGCGGATCAGCCCCAGCATTTT
CAWSVPRAADQPQHF
>TRBJ1-1|TRBV5-6|.|TRBD1
TGTGCCAGCAGCTTCCTCTCAGGGGGGAACACTGAAGCTTTCTTT
CASSFLSGGNTEAFF
>TRBJ2-1|TRBV13|.|TRBD2
TGTGCCAGCAGCTTATGGCGGGAGAGTGGTGAGCAGTTCTTC
CASSLWRESGEQFF
>TRBJ1-3|TRBV19|.|.
TGTGCCAGTAGTATGGGGGGCTCTGGAAACACCATATATTTT
CASSMGGSGNTIYF
>TRBJ2-4|TRBV10-1|.|TRBD2
TGCGCCAGCAGTGAGTCTAAGACTAGCGGGAGTATGGCCAAAAACATTCAGTACTTC
CASSESKTSGSMAKNIQYF
>TRBJ2-4|TRBV4-3|.|TRBD1
TGCGCCAGCAGCCAAGAAATAGCAGGGGGCCAAAACATTCAGTACTTC
CASSQEIAGGQNIQYF
>TRBJ1-2|TRBV5-6|.|.
TGTGCCAGCATATTACGGGGACTTCTCGGCTATGGCTACACCTTC
CASILRGLLGYGYTF
>TRBJ1-1|TRBV6-1|few|TRBD1
TGTGCCAGCATTAAGACAGGGGGCACTGAAGCTTTCTTT
CASIKTGGTEAFF
>TRBJ2-7|TRBV28|.|.
TGTGCCAGCAGTATCCCCCTCGGGGAGCAGTACTTC
CASSIPLGEQYF
>TRBJ2-3|TRBV28|.|TRBD2
TGTGCCAGCAGTTTTTTAGCGGGAAACACAGATACGCAGTATTTT
CASSFLAGNTDTQYF
>TRBJ2-5|TRBV2|.|.
TGTGCCAGCACCCCCGGGGAGACCCAGTACTTC
CASTPGETQYF
>TRBJ1-1|TRBV5-1|.|.
TGCGCCAGCAGCGCGAAAACAGCGAACACTGAAGCTTTCTTT
CASSAKTANTEAFF
>TRBJ2-3|TRBV5-1|.|TRBD1
TGCGCCAGCAGCCCGACAGGGGGGGATACGCAGTATTTT
CASSPTGGDTQYF
>TRBJ1-2|TRBV29-1|once|TRBD1
TGCAGCGTTGGAGGGACAGCCGGCTACACCTTC
CSVGGTAGYTF
>TRBJ2-1|TRBV25-1|.|.
TGTGCCAGCAGTCCCCCTAGGACTACAACGACCAATGAGCAGTTCTTC
CASSPPRTTTTNEQFF
>TRBJ1-6|TRBV7-2|.|.
TGTGCCAGCAGCACGGATCGACCCAGGGGTACCGCACCCCTCCACTTT
CASSTDRPRGTAPLHF
>TRBJ1-1|TRBV5-1|.|TRBD1
TGCGCCAGCAGCGGGGGACAGGGGGACACTGAAGCTTTCTTT
CASSGGQGDTEAFF
>TRBJ2-7|TRBV5-6|few|.
TGTGCCAGCAGCGTGGGGGTTCTAGGGGACGAGCAGTACTTC
CASSVGVLGDEQYF
>TRBJ1-2|TRBV5-6|few|.
TGTGCCAGCAGCTTGTTGGGCATTGGGTATGGCTACACCTTC
CASSLLGIGYGYTF
>TRBJ2-2|TRBV7-2|.|.
TGTGCCAGCAGCTCCGGACAAATCACCGGGGAGCTGTTTTTT
CASSSGQITGELFF
>TRBJ2-7|TRBV4-1|.|.
TGCGCCAGCAGCCAAGAGGGGCGTAGCTACGAGCAGTACTTC
CASSQEGRSYEQYF
>TRBJ2-7|TRBV4-1|.|TRBD2
TGCGCCAGCAGCTATAGCGGGAGGGCCTACGAGCAGTACTTC
CASSYSGRAYEQYF
>TRBJ2-1|TRBV9|.|.
TGTGCCAGCAGCGTAGCTGGCAGCGGCGCCTACAGTGAGCAGTTCTTC
CASSVAGSGAYSEQFF
>TRBJ2-3|TRBV28|.|TRBD2
TGTGCCAGCAGTTCCCGACCACGGAGGCTAGCGGGGGGCCCTAGCACAGATACGCAGTATTTT
CASSSRPRRLAGGPSTDTQYF
>TRBJ2-7|TRBV5-1|once|TRBD1
TGCGCCAGCAGCTTAGGGACAGACTTTTACGAGCAGTACTTC
CASSLGTDFYEQYF
>TRBJ2-7|TRBV5-6|.|TRBD2
TGTGCCAGCAGCCCACCCGGCGGGGGGGCCCCCTACGAGCAGTACTTC
CASSPPGGGAPYEQYF
>TRBJ1-1|TRBV7-2|.|.
TGTGCCAGCAGCTCTAGGACAGTCACTGAAGCTTTCTTT
CASSSRTVTEAFF
>TRBJ2-7|TRBV5-5|.|TRBD1
TGTGCCAGCAGCTTGCTAGGGGGCGACTACGAGCAGTACTTC
CASSLLGGDYEQYF
>TRBJ2-1|TRBV27|.|TRBD1
TGTGCCAGCAGAGTACAGGGGGGTGAGCAGTTCTTC
CASRVQGGEQFF
>TRBJ2-7|TRBV29-1|.|.
TGCAGCGTTGAAGATCTGTCGGGAGACCGCTACGAGCAGTACTTC
CSVEDLSGDRYEQYF
>TRBJ1-1|TRBV11-1|.|.
TGTGCCAGCAGCTTCAGGACTAACACTGAAGCTTTCTTT
CASSFRTNTEAFF